This T cell receptor (beta chain) was observed in a study of T cell changes during pregnancy in multiple sclerosis. Generated by immunoSEQ multiplex PCR, the TCRdb table keeps only in-frame clones and is missing some. The sample lists 90,000 or so clones; under 95% were seen once. Source: peripheral blood, taken in the first trimester of pregnancy. The TCR comes from a female donor with multiple sclerosis, enrolled in a pregnancy study.

DNA of the CDR3: TGTGCCAGCAGTTGGGGGGTAGGGATCAATGAGCAGTTCTTC. Its translation is CASSWGVGINEQFF. The chain combines TRBV27 with TRBJ2-1; weak D call: TRBD2 (6 bases). This CDR3 contains 14 residues. The V end was cut by 4 bases, the J end by 6 bases, with 13 bases between. Germline-derived CDR1 and CDR2 are MNHEY and SMNVEV (reference sequence).